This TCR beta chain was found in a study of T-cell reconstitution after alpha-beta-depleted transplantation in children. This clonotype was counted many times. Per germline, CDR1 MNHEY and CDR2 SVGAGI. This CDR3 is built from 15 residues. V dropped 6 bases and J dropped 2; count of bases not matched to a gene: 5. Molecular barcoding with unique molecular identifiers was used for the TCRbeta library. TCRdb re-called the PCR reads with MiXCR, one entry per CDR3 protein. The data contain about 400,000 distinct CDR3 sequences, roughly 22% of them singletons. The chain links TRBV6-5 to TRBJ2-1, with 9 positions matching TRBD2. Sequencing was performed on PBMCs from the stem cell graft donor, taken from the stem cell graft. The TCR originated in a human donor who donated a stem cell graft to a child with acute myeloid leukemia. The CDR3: CASRLTSGPYNEQFF. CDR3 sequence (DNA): TGTGCCAGCAGGTTAACTAGCGGGCCCTACAATGAGCAGTTCTTC.